Following are 11 T cell receptor beta chains from one sample sequenced in a study of blood T cell repertoires in COVID-19. Here immunoSEQ multiplex PCR was the method, and the copy in TCRdb shows in-frame clones only, minus some. The data show tens of thousands of clones, approximately 88% seen once. The sample comprised peripheral blood. All receptors come from a man aged 60-69 years with COVID-19, enrolled during active disease.

The gene calls are TRBV5-1 and TRBJ2-1; unclear D gene. Deletions cut 0 bases from V and 0 bases from J, with 10 bases between. CDR3 length: 16 amino acids. Germline CDR1 is SGHRS and CDR2 is YFSETQ. CDR3 bases: TGCGCCAGCAGCTTGGCCGGTCATCGCTCCTACAATGAGCAGTTCTTC. Amino acids: CASSLAGHRSYNEQFF.

The chain combines TRBV7-6 with TRBJ2-3; 10 nucleotides align to TRBD2. This CDR3 is 17 amino acids long. Losses at the gene ends were 5 bases for V and 2 bases for J; bases not matched to a gene: 10. Germline lookup yields CDR1 SGHVS and CDR2 FNYEAQ. The CDR3 reads CASSPSAGTSVTDTQYF. CDR3 DNA: TGTGCCAGCAGCCCAAGCGCCGGGACTAGCGTCACAGATACGCAGTATTTT.

The chain has TRBV3-1 (or the pseudogene TRBV3-2) and TRBJ2-2; 11 bases map to TRBD2. This CDR3 has 19 residues. The V segment lost 2 bases and the J segment 7 bases; nucleotides outside the gene matches: 15. Germline V gene data show CDR1 as LGHDT and CDR2 as YNNKEL (reference sequence). The CDR3 region is CASSQSLGLAGRGGGELFF. CDR3 coding DNA: TGTGCCAGCAGCCAAAGCCTAGGACTAGCGGGCCGAGGAGGCGGGGAGCTGTTTTTT.

This clone appeared a single time. The chain links TRBV10-3 to TRBJ2-3, with D perhaps TRBD2 (5 bases). Germline-derived CDR1 and CDR2 are ENHRY and SYGVKD. Trimming removed 9 bases at V and 3 bases at J, with 16 bases between. There are 14 residues in the CDR3. CDR3 region: CAMASRGITDTQYF. CDR3 nucleotide sequence: TGTGCCATGGCCAGTCGGGGTATTACAGATACGCAGTATTTT.

In DNA form, the CDR3 reads TGTGCCAGCAGTTACGCTCCCGGGACAGGGTCAGGCGAGCAGTACTTC. Its translation: CASSYAPGTGSGEQYF. The V gene is TRBV6-5, the J gene TRBJ2-7; 9 nucleotides line up with TRBD1. The germline gives CDR1 MNHEY, CDR2 SVGAGI. Unmatched junction bases numbered 11, after V lost 2 bases and J lost 6 bases. CDR3 length equals 16 residues.

The rearrangement links TRBV5-1 to TRBJ2-2; TRBD2 is a possible D gene (6 bases). The CDR3 is 14 amino acids. Germline CDR1 and CDR2: SGHRS and YFSETQ. V dropped 8 bases and J dropped 3 bases, with 14 bases sitting between them. CDR3 loop: CARLAGSDTGELFF. CDR3 bases: TGCGCCAGGTTGGCGGGGAGTGACACCGGGGAGCTGTTTTTT. Combining the CDR3 with reference TRBV5-1 and TRBJ2-2 gives the whole variable domain KAGVTQTPRYLIKTRGQQVTLSCSPISGHRSVSWYQQTPGQGLQFLFEYFSETQRNKGNFPGRFSGRQFSNSRSEMNVSTLELGDSALYLCARLAGSDTGELFFGEGSRLTVL.

J is TRBJ1-5 and V is TRBV18, with D unresolved. The V gene's germline CDR1 is KGHSH and CDR2 LQKENI. The CDR3 length is 16 residues. V lost 0 bases and J 1 base, leaving 10 bases between the germline ends. The CDR3 region is CASSPPTVTSNQPQHF. The CDR3 DNA reads TGTGCCAGCTCACCACCAACAGTAACAAGCAATCAGCCCCAGCATTTT.

The rearrangement uses TRBV7-3 and TRBJ2-3; 8 nucleotides match TRBD2. The CDR3 has 15 residues. Looked up from germline, CDR1 is SGHTA and CDR2 is FQGTGA. V lost 5 bases to trimming and J lost 1 base; unmatched junction nucleotides: 5. CDR3 sequence (DNA): TGTGCCAGCAGCCTGACTAGCGATGGCACAGATACGCAGTATTTT. It encodes CASSLTSDGTDTQYF.

This clone was observed at least ten times. The CDR3, as DNA: TGTGCCAGCAGCCACGCCTACAGGGTACAAAATGAAAAACTGTTTTTT. This gives the protein CASSHAYRVQNEKLFF. V gene TRBV11-2 combines with J gene TRBJ1-4; D might be TRBD1 (6 bases). The ends were cut back, 5 bases at V and 5 bases at J, with 18 bases in the middle. This CDR3 has 16 residues. Germline V gene data show CDR1 as SGHAT and CDR2 as FQNNGV.

The chain's CDR3 is CASSPRGYNEKLFF. CDR3 bases: TGTGCCAGCAGTCCCAGGGGGTATAATGAAAAACTGTTTTTT. V usage is TRBV6-5 and J usage is TRBJ1-4, with 7 positions matching TRBD1. The ends lost 5 bases at V and 4 bases at J; junction bases unmatched: 4. The CDR3 extends over 14 amino acids. Germline loops: CDR1 MNHEY, CDR2 SVGAGI.

The V call is TRBV6-6, the J call TRBJ2-7; 8 bases agree with TRBD1. Trimming cost V 6 bases and J 1 base; bases outside gene matches: 11. The CDR3 has 16 amino acids. The germline V gene encodes CDR1 MNHNY and CDR2 SVGAGI (reference sequence). CDR3 bases: TGTGCCAGCAGCGTCGGACAGGGAGTTTCTTCCTACGAGCAGTACTTC. Its protein product is CASSVGQGVSSYEQYF.